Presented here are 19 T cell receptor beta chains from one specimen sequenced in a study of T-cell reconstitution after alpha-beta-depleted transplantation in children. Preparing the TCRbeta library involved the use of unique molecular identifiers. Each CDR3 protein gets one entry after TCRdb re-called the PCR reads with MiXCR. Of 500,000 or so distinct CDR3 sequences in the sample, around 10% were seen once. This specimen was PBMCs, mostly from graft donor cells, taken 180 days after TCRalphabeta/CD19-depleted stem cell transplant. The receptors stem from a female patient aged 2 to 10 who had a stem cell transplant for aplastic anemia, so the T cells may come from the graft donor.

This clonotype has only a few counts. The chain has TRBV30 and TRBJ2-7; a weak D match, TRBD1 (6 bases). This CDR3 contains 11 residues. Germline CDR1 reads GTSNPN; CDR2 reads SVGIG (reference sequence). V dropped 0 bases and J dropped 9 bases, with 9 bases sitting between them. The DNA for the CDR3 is TGTGCCTGGAGTGTACAGGGTGGGCAGTACTTC. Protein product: CAWSVQGGQYF.

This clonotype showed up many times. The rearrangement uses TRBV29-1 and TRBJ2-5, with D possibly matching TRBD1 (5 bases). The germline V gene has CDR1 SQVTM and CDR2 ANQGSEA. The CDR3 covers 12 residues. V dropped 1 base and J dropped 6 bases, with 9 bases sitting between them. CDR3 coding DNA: TGCAGCGTTGAAGGCCAGGGTCAGACCCAGTACTTC. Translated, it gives CSVEGQGQTQYF.

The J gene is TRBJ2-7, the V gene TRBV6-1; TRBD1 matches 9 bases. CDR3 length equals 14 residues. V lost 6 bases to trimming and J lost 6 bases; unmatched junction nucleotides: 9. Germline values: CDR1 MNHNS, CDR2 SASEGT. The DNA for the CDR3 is TGTGCCAGCAGGCCGGGACAGGGAGGTGGCGAGCAGTACTTC. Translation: CASRPGQGGGEQYF.

The CDR3, as DNA: TGTGCCAGCAGCCGAATCATGCTAGCGGGAGGTAAGATGGGCAATGAGCAGTTCTTC. Translated, it gives CASSRIMLAGGKMGNEQFF. The chain has TRBV3-1 and TRBJ2-1, with 11 bases matching TRBD2. This CDR3 has 19 amino acids. Trimming took 4 bases from V and 6 from J; bases not matched to a gene: 17. Germline lookup yields CDR1 LGHDT and CDR2 YNNKEL (reference sequence).

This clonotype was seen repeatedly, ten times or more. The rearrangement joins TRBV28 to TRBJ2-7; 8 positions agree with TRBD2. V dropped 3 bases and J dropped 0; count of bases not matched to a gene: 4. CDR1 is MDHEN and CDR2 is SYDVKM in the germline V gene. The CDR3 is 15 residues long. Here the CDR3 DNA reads TGTGCCAGCAGTTTCTCGAGCGGGAGCTCCTACGAGCAGTACTTC. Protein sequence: CASSFSSGSSYEQYF.

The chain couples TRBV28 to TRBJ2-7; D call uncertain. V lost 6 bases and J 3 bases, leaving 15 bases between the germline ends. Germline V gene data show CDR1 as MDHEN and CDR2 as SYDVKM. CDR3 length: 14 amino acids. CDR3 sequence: CASSEPAAGYEQYF. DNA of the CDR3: TGTGCCAGCAGCGAGCCGGCCGCTGGCTACGAGCAGTACTTC. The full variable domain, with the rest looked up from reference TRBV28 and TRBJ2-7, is DVKVTQSSRYLVKRTGEKVFLECVQDMDHENMFWYRQDPGLGLRLIYFSYDVKMKEKGDIPEGYSVSREKKERFSLILESASTNQTSMYLCASSEPAAGYEQYFGPGTRLTVT.

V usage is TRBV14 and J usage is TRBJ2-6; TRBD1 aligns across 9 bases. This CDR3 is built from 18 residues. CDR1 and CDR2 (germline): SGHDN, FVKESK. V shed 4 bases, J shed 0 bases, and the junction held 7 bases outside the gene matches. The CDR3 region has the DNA TGTGCCAGCAGCCCCGGAAACAGGGGGCTCTCTGGGGCCAACGTCCTGACTTTC. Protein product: CASSPGNRGLSGANVLTF.

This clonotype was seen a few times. The CDR3 DNA reads as TGCAGTGCTAGATGGGACAGGGGGCTCAATCAGCCCCAGCATTTT. It codes for CSARWDRGLNQPQHF. The chain carries TRBV20-1 and TRBJ1-5; 12 bases match TRBD1. The CDR3 length is 15 residues. The germline V gene has CDR1 DFQATT and CDR2 SNEGSKA (reference sequence). With 2 bases clipped from V and 3 bases from J, the junction kept 2 bases outside the gene matches.

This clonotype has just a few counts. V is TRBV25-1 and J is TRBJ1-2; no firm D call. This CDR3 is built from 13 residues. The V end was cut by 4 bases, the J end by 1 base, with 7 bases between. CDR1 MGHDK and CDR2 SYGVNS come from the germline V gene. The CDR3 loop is CASSGSFNYGYTF. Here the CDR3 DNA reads TGTGCCAGCAGTGGCAGTTTTAACTATGGCTACACCTTC.

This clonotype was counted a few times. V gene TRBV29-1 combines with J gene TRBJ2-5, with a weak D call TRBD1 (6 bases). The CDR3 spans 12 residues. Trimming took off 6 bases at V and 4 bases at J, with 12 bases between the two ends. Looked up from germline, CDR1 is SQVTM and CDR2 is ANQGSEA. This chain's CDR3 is CSVAQGRETQYF. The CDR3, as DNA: TGCAGCGTGGCCCAGGGGCGAGAGACCCAGTACTTC.

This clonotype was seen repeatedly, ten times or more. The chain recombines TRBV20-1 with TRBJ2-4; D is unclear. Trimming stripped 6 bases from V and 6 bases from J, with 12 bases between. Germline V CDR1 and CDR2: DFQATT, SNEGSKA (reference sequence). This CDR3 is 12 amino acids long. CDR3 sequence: CSANGPGNIQYF. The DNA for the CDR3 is TGCAGTGCGAATGGGCCCGGAAACATTCAGTACTTC.

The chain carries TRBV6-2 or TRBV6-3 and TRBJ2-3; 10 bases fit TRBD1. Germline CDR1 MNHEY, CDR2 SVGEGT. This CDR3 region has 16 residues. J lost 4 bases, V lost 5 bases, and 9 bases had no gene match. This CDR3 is CASSDSDRGYADTQYF. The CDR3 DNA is TGTGCCAGCAGTGATTCGGACAGGGGGTATGCAGATACGCAGTATTTT.

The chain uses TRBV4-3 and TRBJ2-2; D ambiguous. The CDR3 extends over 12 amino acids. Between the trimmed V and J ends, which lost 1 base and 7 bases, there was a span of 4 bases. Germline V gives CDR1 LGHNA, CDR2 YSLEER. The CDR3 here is CASSQVHGELFF. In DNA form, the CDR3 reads TGCGCCAGCAGCCAAGTACACGGGGAGCTGTTTTTT.

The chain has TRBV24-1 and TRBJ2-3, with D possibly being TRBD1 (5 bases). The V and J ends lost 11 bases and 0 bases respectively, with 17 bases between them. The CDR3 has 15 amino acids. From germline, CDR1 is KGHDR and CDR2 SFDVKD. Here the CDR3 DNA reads TGTGCCATCTCATCGGACACTACTAGCACAGATACGCAGTATTTT. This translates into CAISSDTTSTDTQYF.

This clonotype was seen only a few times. This CDR3 reads CASRGLANSGANVLTF. The DNA for the CDR3 is TGCGCCAGCAGAGGACTAGCGAACTCTGGGGCCAACGTCCTGACTTTC. The rearrangement joins TRBV5-1 to TRBJ2-6, with TRBD2 matching over 9 bases. J was trimmed by 0 bases and V by 5 bases; bases with no gene match: 3. CDR3 size: 16 residues. Germline V gene lookup returns CDR1 SGHRS and CDR2 YFSETQ.

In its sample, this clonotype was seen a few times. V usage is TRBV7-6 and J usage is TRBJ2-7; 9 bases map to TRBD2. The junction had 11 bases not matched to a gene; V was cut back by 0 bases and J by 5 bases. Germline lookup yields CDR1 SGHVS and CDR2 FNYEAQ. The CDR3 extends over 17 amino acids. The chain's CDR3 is CASSLAGGSGSRDEQYF. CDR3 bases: TGTGCCAGCAGCTTAGCGGGGGGTAGCGGGAGCAGAGACGAGCAGTACTTC. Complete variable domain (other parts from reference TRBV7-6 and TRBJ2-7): GAGVSQSPRYKVTKRGQDVALRCDPISGHVSLYWYRQALGQGPEFLTYFNYEAQQDKSGLPNDRFSAERPEGSISTLTIQRTEQRDSAMYRCASSLAGGSGSRDEQYFGPGTRLTVT.

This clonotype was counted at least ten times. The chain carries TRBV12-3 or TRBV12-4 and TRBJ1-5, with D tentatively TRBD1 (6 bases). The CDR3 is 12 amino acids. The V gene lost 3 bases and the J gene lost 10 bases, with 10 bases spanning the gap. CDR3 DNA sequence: TGTGCCAGCAGTTTCAGGGGCGGCCCCCAGCATTTT. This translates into CASSFRGGPQHF.

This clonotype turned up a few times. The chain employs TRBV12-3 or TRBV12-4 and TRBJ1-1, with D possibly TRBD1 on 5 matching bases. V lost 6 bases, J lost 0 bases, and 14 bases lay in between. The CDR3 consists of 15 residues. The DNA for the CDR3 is TGTGCCAGCAGAATCCTGGACACCTTGAACACTGAAGCTTTCTTT. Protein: CASRILDTLNTEAFF.

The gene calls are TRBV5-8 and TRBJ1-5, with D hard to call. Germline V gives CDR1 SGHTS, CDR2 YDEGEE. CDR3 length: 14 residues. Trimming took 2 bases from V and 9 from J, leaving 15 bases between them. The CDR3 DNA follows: TGTGCCAGCAGCTTCGAGCTCCGAGGTGGGCCCCAGCATTTT. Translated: CASSFELRGGPQHF.